The 28 T cell receptor beta chains below were found in one sample sequenced in a study of lymphopenia after photon versus proton radiotherapy. Assay: immunoSEQ multiplex PCR; the TCRdb copy retains only in-frame clones and omits some. The table records about 34,000 clones, approximately 84% of them present only once. The starting material was peripheral blood, obtained from a patient treated with proton-based radiotherapy. The receptors were gathered from a woman between 70 and 85 years old with pancreatic cancer.

The chain recombines TRBV28 with TRBJ2-5; D unclear. Germline CDR1 MDHEN, CDR2 SYDVKM. This CDR3 contains 14 residues. V shed 5 bases and J shed 5 bases, with 15 bases lying between them. The CDR3 region has the DNA TGTGCCAGCAGTCCTAAGTGGGAAGACGAGACCCAGTACTTC. This codes for CASSPKWEDETQYF.

The chain is built from TRBV23-1 and TRBJ2-7; maybe TRBD1 (6 bases). Being an ORF, TRBV23-1 has a function that is uncertain. V lost 0 bases and J lost 5, with 17 bases in between. There are 16 residues in the CDR3. The CDR3 protein is CASSQSGDTVRNEQYF. The CDR3 nucleotides read TGCGCCAGCAGTCAATCCGGGGACACTGTCCGGAACGAGCAGTACTTC.

This clone was picked up a small number of times. The V call is TRBV7-2, the J call TRBJ1-3; tentatively, D is TRBD1 (5 bases). The CDR3 has 15 amino acids. Between the trimmed V and J ends, which lost 1 base and 0 bases, there was a span of 7 bases. Per germline, CDR1 SGHTA and CDR2 FQGNSA. CDR3 residues: CASSLGQHSGNTIYF. The CDR3 DNA reads TGTGCCAGCAGCTTAGGACAGCACTCTGGAAACACCATATATTTT. Together with reference TRBV7-2 and TRBJ1-3, the CDR3 gives the full variable domain: GAGVSQSPSNKVTEKGKDVELRCDPISGHTALYWYRQSLGQGLEFLIYFQGNSAPDKSGLPSDRFSAERTGGSVSTLTIQRTQQEDSAVYLCASSLGQHSGNTIYFGEGSWLTVV.

This clone has just one count. The chain joins TRBV30 to TRBJ2-1; TRBD1 aligns across 7 bases. The CDR3 extends over 12 amino acids. V lost 3 bases to trimming and J lost 10 bases; unmatched junction nucleotides: 6. Germline CDR1 is GTSNPN and CDR2 is SVGIG (reference sequence). DNA of the CDR3: TGTGCCTGGAGCAAACAGGGGAACGAGCAGTTCTTC. It is translated as CAWSKQGNEQFF.

The rearrangement joins TRBV27 to TRBJ1-2; D gene uncertain. With 6 bases removed from V and 2 bases from J, the gap between germline ends came to 10 bases. The CDR3 covers 13 residues. CDR1 and CDR2 (germline): MNHEY, SMNVEV (reference sequence). CDR3 sequence reads: CASRPGRNYGYTF. Written as DNA, the CDR3 is TGTGCCAGCAGACCCGGCAGAAACTATGGCTACACCTTC.

This clone appeared once. The rearrangement uses TRBV5-1 and TRBJ2-5, with TRBD1 identical over 11 bases. V was pared by 3 bases and J by 7 bases, with 11 bases of the junction left unmatched. Germline values: CDR1 SGHRS, CDR2 YFSETQ. CDR3 size: 16 residues. The chain's CDR3 is CASSSKTGTGGMTQYF. DNA of the CDR3: TGCGCCAGCAGCTCAAAAACCGGGACAGGGGGGATGACCCAGTACTTC.

The genes are TRBV5-1 and TRBJ2-7, with 8 bases matching TRBD2. This CDR3 region has 16 residues. Germline loops: CDR1 SGHRS, CDR2 YFSETQ. V lost 0 bases and J lost 4; bases outside the gene matches: 9. Here the CDR3 reads CASSLDAGGLTYEQYF. The CDR3, as DNA: TGCGCCAGCAGCTTGGACGCGGGAGGCCTTACTTACGAGCAGTACTTC. The complete variable domain, with remaining parts taken from reference TRBV5-1 and TRBJ2-7, reads KAGVTQTPRYLIKTRGQQVTLSCSPISGHRSVSWYQQTPGQGLQFLFEYFSETQRNKGNFPGRFSGRQFSNSRSEMNVSTLELGDSALYLCASSLDAGGLTYEQYFGPGTRLTVT.

Regarding this clone: Other DNA variants within this sample encode the same CDR3. The chain has TRBV7-2 and TRBJ2-1; 8 nucleotides agree with TRBD1. V gave up 7 bases and J gave up 2 bases; unmatched junction bases: 7. Germline-derived CDR1 and CDR2 are SGHTA and FQGNSA. The CDR3 totals 15 residues. The CDR3 DNA follows: TGTGCCAGCATCAACTGGACAGGGACCTACAATGAGCAGTTCTTC. Its translation: CASINWTGTYNEQFF.

V is TRBV30 and J is TRBJ1-6; no clear D gene. From germline, CDR1 is GTSNPN and CDR2 SVGIG (reference sequence). The V end lost 4 bases, the J end lost 7 bases, and 8 bases lay between the germline ends. This CDR3 contains 12 residues. Here the CDR3 reads CAWKPLNSPLHF. The CDR3 DNA follows: TGTGCCTGGAAACCCCTCAATTCACCCCTCCACTTT.

This chain joins TRBV4-3 and TRBJ1-2; D remains unclear. CDR1 and CDR2 (germline): LGHNA, YSLEER. The CDR3 runs to 14 residues. V was trimmed by 4 bases and J by 7 bases, leaving 16 bases between them. The CDR3 sequence is CASSPLSPGGGYTF. In nucleotides, the CDR3 is TGCGCCAGCAGCCCTCTCTCCCCGGGCGGTGGCTACACCTTC.

The gene calls are TRBV6-1 and TRBJ2-3, with D maybe TRBD1 (6 bases). This CDR3 has 17 amino acids. Between the trimmed V and J ends, which lost 2 bases and 0 bases, there was a span of 15 bases. Germline CDR1 is MNHNS and CDR2 is SASEGT. The CDR3 nucleotides are TGTGCCAGCAGTGAATATGTAGGACAGACTAGCACAGATACGCAGTATTTT. It yields the protein CASSEYVGQTSTDTQYF.

This chain uses TRBV27 with TRBJ1-1; 8 nucleotides line up with TRBD1. Germline lookup yields CDR1 MNHEY and CDR2 SMNVEV (reference sequence). V shed 0 bases and J 2 bases; nucleotides not matched to a gene: 5. The CDR3 length is 16 residues. The CDR3 DNA reads as TGTGCCAGCAGTTTATCGAGGGGACAGGTAAACACTGAAGCTTTCTTT. It encodes CASSLSRGQVNTEAFF.

In nucleotides, the CDR3 is TGTGCCAGCAGTTCCACCTATAATCAGCCCCAGCATTTT. Its protein product is CASSSTYNQPQHF. This chain uses TRBV6-5 with TRBJ1-5; D not certain. From germline, CDR1 is MNHEY and CDR2 SVGAGI. The CDR3 runs 13 residues. V lost 4 bases and J lost 4, with 8 bases in between.

The chain is built from TRBV30 and TRBJ2-7; 10 nucleotides match TRBD2. With V trimmed by 3 bases and J by 4 bases, 9 bases remained unmatched. Looked up from germline, CDR1 is GTSNPN and CDR2 is SVGIG (reference sequence). The CDR3 is 15 amino acids. The CDR3 spells CAWSGLAGVGYEQYF. Here the CDR3 DNA reads TGTGCCTGGAGCGGGCTAGCGGGAGTTGGGTACGAGCAGTACTTC.

A remark on this clone: Other nucleotide sequences from this sample produce the same CDR3. J is TRBJ2-7 and V is TRBV7-2, with 12 bases fitting TRBD2. The germline gives CDR1 SGHTA, CDR2 FQGNSA. This CDR3 spans 17 amino acids. The trim removed 1 base at V and 3 bases at J, leaving 7 bases unmatched. The CDR3 is CASSLGDGTSGYYEQYF. Here the CDR3 DNA reads TGTGCCAGCAGCTTAGGGGACGGGACTAGCGGGTACTACGAGCAGTACTTC.

The V gene is TRBV7-2, the J gene TRBJ1-2; 9 positions match TRBD1. J was trimmed by 6 bases and V by 4 bases; bases with no gene match: 6. This CDR3 is built from 14 residues. Germline CDR1 and CDR2: SGHTA and FQGNSA. DNA of the CDR3: TGTGCCAGCAGCTCCCTACAGGGGGCGGATGGCTACACCTTC. This translates into CASSSLQGADGYTF.

This chain links TRBV6-5 with TRBJ2-7; TRBD2 matches 13 bases. Looked up from germline, CDR1 is MNHEY and CDR2 is SVGAGI. The CDR3 covers 15 residues. V lost 5 bases and J lost 5; bases outside the gene matches: 6. CDR3 sequence: CASSNGLAGDNEQYF. Written as DNA, the CDR3 is TGTGCCAGCAGTAACGGACTAGCGGGAGATAACGAGCAGTACTTC.

The chain employs TRBV11-2 and TRBJ1-3; D not certain. V gave up 5 bases and J gave up 4 bases, with 12 bases separating them. This CDR3 has 14 amino acids. In germline, CDR1 is SGHAT, CDR2 FQNNGV. CDR3 region: CASSQTTIGNTIYF. The CDR3 DNA is TGTGCCAGCAGCCAAACGACAATCGGAAACACCATATATTTT.

Relative to its sample, this clone is medium-sized. CDR3 sequence reads: CSALALHF. In DNA form, the CDR3 reads TGCAGTGCTCTGGCCCTCCACTTT. V and J are TRBV20-1 and TRBJ1-6, with unresolved D. The germline V gene encodes CDR1 DFQATT and CDR2 SNEGSKA (reference sequence). Trimming took 5 bases from V and 14 from J, leaving 4 bases between them. The CDR3 covers 8 residues.

The V gene is TRBV6-6, the J gene TRBJ1-5; D is undetermined. This CDR3 has 13 amino acids. CDR1 is MNHNY and CDR2 is SVGAGI in the germline V gene (reference sequence). V dropped 2 bases and J dropped 0 bases, with 2 bases sitting between them. The CDR3 sequence: CASSYDSNQPQHF. DNA for the CDR3: TGTGCCAGCAGTTACGATAGCAATCAGCCCCAGCATTTT.

The V gene is TRBV19, the J gene TRBJ2-3; 9 nucleotides match TRBD1. Germline V gene lookup returns CDR1 LNHDA and CDR2 SQIVND (reference sequence). This CDR3 is built from 14 residues. With 3 bases clipped from V and 5 bases from J, the junction kept 3 bases outside the gene matches. In DNA, the CDR3 is TGTGCCAGTAGTATCTCGGGACAGGGAGATACGCAGTATTTT. Translation gives CASSISGQGDTQYF.

The CDR3 nucleotides are TGTGCCAGCAGAATCACGGGGGGGGCCTTTAGCAATCAGCCCCAGCATTTT. It yields the protein CASRITGGAFSNQPQHF. The chain is built from TRBV27 and TRBJ1-5; D is perhaps TRBD1 (6 bases). The V end lost 6 bases, the J end lost 0 bases, and 18 bases lay between the germline ends. The germline V gene encodes CDR1 MNHEY and CDR2 SMNVEV (reference sequence). This CDR3 has 17 amino acids.

This clone was counted only a few times. The junction shows a germline mismatch at one end, possibly a read error. V is TRBV7-7 and J is TRBJ2-5; weak D call: TRBD2 (6 bases). This CDR3 spans 13 amino acids. Germline assignment: CDR1 SSHAT and CDR2 FNYEAQ (reference sequence). The chain's CDR3 is CASSPRTTETQYF. CDR3 nucleotide sequence: TGTGCTAGCAGCCCGCGGACTACCGAGACCCAGTACTTC.

The V call is TRBV11-2, the J call TRBJ2-5, with 8 bases that match TRBD2. CDR1 SGHAT and CDR2 FQNNGV come from the germline V gene. This CDR3 spans 16 amino acids. The trim removed 1 base at V and 1 base at J, leaving 5 bases unmatched. CDR3 bases: TGTGCCAGCAGCTTAGGTCCAGCGGGGGCCCAAGAGACCCAGTACTTC. Amino acids: CASSLGPAGAQETQYF.

J is TRBJ1-2 and V is TRBV28, with TRBD1 as a possible D gene (5 bases). Trimming removed 6 bases from V and 8 bases from J, with 16 bases in between. This CDR3 spans 13 amino acids. Germline values: CDR1 MDHEN, CDR2 SYDVKM. This chain's CDR3 is CASSPDRLLGYTF. In DNA, the CDR3 is TGTGCCAGCAGCCCCGACAGACTTTTGGGCTACACCTTC.

The rearrangement joins TRBV4-3 to TRBJ2-1; D remains ambiguous. The germline gives CDR1 LGHNA, CDR2 YSLEER. Trimming left V 4 bases short and J 7 bases short, with 11 bases between. The CDR3 has 13 residues. The CDR3 nucleotides are TGCGCCAGCAGCCTATTGGACGGTAATGAGCAGTTCTTC. Protein product: CASSLLDGNEQFF.

The chain couples TRBV9 to TRBJ2-5, with D uncertain. The CDR3 consists of 15 residues. V shed 6 bases and J shed 3 bases, with 18 bases lying between them. Germline assignment: CDR1 SGDLS and CDR2 YYNGEE. As DNA, the CDR3 is TGTGCCAGCACCGGTGATCCGAGTCGGGAAGAGACCCAGTACTTC. Residues: CASTGDPSREETQYF.

This chain links TRBV5-1 with TRBJ2-5; 10 bases fit TRBD2. The length of the CDR3 is 17 residues. After removal of 4 bases from V and 1 base from J, the junction contained 10 bases not matched to a gene. Germline CDR1 and CDR2: SGHRS and YFSETQ. The CDR3 DNA follows: TGCGCCAGCAGCACGGTACTAGCGGGGATTGCCCAAGAGACCCAGTACTTC. Encoded protein: CASSTVLAGIAQETQYF.